A single sample is the source of the 23 T cell receptor beta chains below, sequenced in a study of blood T cell repertoires in COVID-19. Libraries were prepared by immunoSEQ multiplex PCR; TCRdb keeps only in-frame clonotypes and omits some of them. The repertoire holds about 300,000 clones, with roughly nine tenths as singletons. Sequencing input: PBMCs or T cells enriched from blood (not recorded which). The receptors here all came from a woman aged 25 to 45 who had recovered from COVID-19.

The chain employs TRBV9 and TRBJ1-1; tentatively, D is TRBD1 (5 bases). This CDR3 region has 15 residues. From germline, CDR1 is SGDLS and CDR2 YYNGEE. Trimming took 0 bases from V and 0 from J, leaving 9 bases between them. The CDR3 coding sequence is TGTGCCAGCAGCGTAGTGGAGGGGATGAACACTGAAGCTTTCTTT. Amino acids: CASSVVEGMNTEAFF.

V is TRBV5-4 and J is TRBJ2-2, with 9 bases identical to TRBD1. The germline V gene encodes CDR1 SGHNT and CDR2 YYREEE (reference sequence). Germline trimming cut 6 bases from V and 4 bases from J; bases unmatched to any gene: 10. CDR3 length: 16 amino acids. The CDR3 region is CASTEPGQGLTGELFF. The DNA for the CDR3 is TGTGCCAGCACCGAGCCGGGACAGGGCCTCACCGGGGAGCTGTTTTTT.

This clone was recorded once. J is TRBJ1-2 and V is TRBV21-1. TRBV21-1 is a known pseudogene. The CDR3 is 13 residues long. CDR3 in amino acids: CASSKARGGGYTF. The CDR3 DNA follows: TGTGCCAGCAGCAAAGCGCGCGGGGGAGGCTACACCTTC.

This clone came up a few times. CDR3 amino acids: CAWSWRGPYYEQYF. CDR3 sequence (DNA): TGTGCCTGGAGTTGGCGGGGGCCCTACTACGAGCAGTACTTC. This chain connects TRBV30 to TRBJ2-7; TRBD2 is a possible D gene (7 bases). The CDR3 sequence is 14 residues long. Trimming removed 2 bases at V and 3 bases at J, with 14 bases between. CDR1 GTSNPN and CDR2 SVGIG come from the germline V gene (reference sequence). Filled out from reference TRBV30 and TRBJ2-7, the complete variable domain reads SQTIHQWPATLVQPVGSPLSLECTVEGTSNPNLYWYRQAAGRGLQLLFYSVGIGQISSEVPQNLSASRPQDRQFILSSKKLLLSDSGFYLCAWSWRGPYYEQYFGPGTRLTVT.

This sequence joins TRBV11-1 and TRBJ1-2; a weak D match, TRBD1 (5 bases). Germline V gene sequence: CDR1 SGHAT, CDR2 FQDESV (reference sequence). The V end lost 2 bases, the J end lost 6 bases, and 16 bases lay between the germline ends. The CDR3 loop spans 15 amino acids. The CDR3 bases are TGTGCCAGCAGCTTACCCCAGGACAATCGAGATGGCTACACCTTC. It encodes CASSLPQDNRDGYTF.

The chain uses TRBV7-9 and TRBJ1-1; 7 nucleotides line up with TRBD1. Germline V gene lookup returns CDR1 SEHNR and CDR2 FQNEAQ (reference sequence). There are 11 residues in the CDR3. The trim removed 5 bases at V and 10 bases at J, leaving 4 bases unmatched. CDR3 nucleotide sequence: TGTGCCAGCAGCCAGGGGGTGGTAGCTTTCTTT. It codes for CASSQGVVAFF.

V and J are TRBV2 and TRBJ2-7; 9 positions agree with TRBD1. V shed 6 bases and J 6 bases; nucleotides not matched to a gene: 3. Germline CDR1 reads SNHLY; CDR2 reads FYNNEI. The CDR3 contains 12 residues. CDR3 region: CASRGDRAEQYF. The CDR3 DNA reads as TGTGCCAGCAGGGGGGACAGGGCCGAGCAGTACTTC.

This clone showed up just once. The genes are TRBV20-1 and TRBJ1-1; tentatively, D is TRBD1 (6 bases). Trimming took 7 bases from V and 5 from J, leaving 11 bases between them. The V gene's germline CDR1 is DFQATT and CDR2 SNEGSKA (reference sequence). The CDR3 is 11 residues long. This CDR3 reads CSGGRGTEAFF. The DNA for the CDR3 is TGCAGTGGTGGGAGGGGGACTGAAGCTTTCTTT.

The J gene is TRBJ2-2, the V gene TRBV14, with D possibly matching TRBD1 (6 bases). Germline CDR1 is SGHDN and CDR2 is FVKESK. V lost 5 bases to trimming and J lost 0 bases, with 7 bases between them. The CDR3 runs to 14 residues. DNA of the CDR3: TGTGCCAGCAGCAAGGGGGCGAACACCGGGGAGCTGTTTTTT. Translated: CASSKGANTGELFF.

In DNA form, the CDR3 reads TGTGCCAGCAGCCATAACACTGAAGCTTTCTTT. It translates to CASSHNTEAFF. The J gene is TRBJ1-1, the V gene TRBV6-5; the D is unclear. Trimming left V 6 bases short and J 2 bases short, with 4 bases between. The CDR3 runs 11 residues. The germline V gene encodes CDR1 MNHEY and CDR2 SVGAGI.

The V gene is TRBV25-1, the J gene TRBJ1-4; D may be TRBD1 (5 bases). The length of the CDR3 is 16 residues. CDR1 and CDR2 (germline): MGHDK, SYGVNS. Trimming left V 6 bases short and J 6 bases short, with 20 bases between. This chain's CDR3 is CASSQRQGGFHEKLFF. The DNA of the CDR3 is TGTGCCAGCAGCCAGAGGCAGGGAGGGTTTCATGAAAAACTGTTTTTT.

This chain connects TRBV12-3 or TRBV12-4 to TRBJ1-1; D is perhaps TRBD1 (5 bases). This CDR3 region has 13 residues. Trimming took 6 bases from V and 6 from J, leaving 14 bases between them. CDR3 coding DNA: TGTGCCAGCAGCCTGGACGGAGGGGCTGAAGCTTTCTTT. It translates to CASSLDGGAEAFF.

CDR3 protein: CASSLSGGITEAFF. CDR3 sequence (DNA): TGTGCCAGCAGCTTATCAGGGGGGATCACTGAAGCTTTCTTT. The chain has TRBV7-3 and TRBJ1-1, with TRBD1 matching over 7 bases. The V segment lost 2 bases and the J segment 4 bases; nucleotides outside the gene matches: 4. CDR1 is SGHTA, CDR2 FQGTGA, per germline. The CDR3 covers 14 residues.

The CDR3 region is CASSLETGAASYTF. CDR3 nucleotides: TGCGCCAGCAGCTTGGAAACAGGAGCCGCGAGCTACACCTTC. V usage is TRBV5-1 and J usage is TRBJ1-2, with a weak D call TRBD1 (5 bases). The ends were cut back, 0 bases at V and 9 bases at J, with 15 bases in the middle. Germline V lookup: CDR1 SGHRS, CDR2 YFSETQ. The CDR3 runs to 14 residues.

The chain uses TRBV7-2 and TRBJ1-2, with 7 bases that match TRBD1. Germline lookup yields CDR1 SGHTA and CDR2 FQGNSA. The CDR3 totals 14 residues. The V segment lost 3 bases and the J segment 2 bases; nucleotides outside the gene matches: 3. CDR3 in DNA: TGTGCCAGCAGCTTGGACAGGCGAAACTATGGCTACACCTTC. This codes for CASSLDRRNYGYTF.

The V call is TRBV6-2 or TRBV6-3, the J call TRBJ2-3; no definite D call. Trimming stripped 6 bases from V and 1 base from J, with 11 bases between. The germline V gene encodes CDR1 MNHEY and CDR2 SVGEGT. This CDR3 has 14 residues. In DNA, the CDR3 is TGTGCCAGCAGCGTCCTAACTCGCACAGATACGCAGTATTTT. Protein sequence: CASSVLTRTDTQYF.

Turning to this clone: This same CDR3 is encoded by further DNA sequences in the sample. The chain combines TRBV30 with TRBJ1-1; D unclear. With 5 bases removed from V and 1 base from J, the gap between germline ends came to 8 bases. Per germline, CDR1 GTSNPN and CDR2 SVGIG (reference sequence). This CDR3 is 12 amino acids long. The CDR3 loop reads CAWGQENTEAFF. CDR3 DNA sequence: TGTGCCTGGGGGCAGGAGAACACTGAAGCTTTCTTT.

The chain recombines TRBV5-1 with TRBJ1-1; D gene uncertain. From germline, CDR1 is SGHRS and CDR2 YFSETQ. The CDR3 spans 13 residues. The ends were cut back, 4 bases at V and 3 bases at J, with 10 bases in the middle. CDR3 region: CASSPVFYTEAFF. CDR3 DNA sequence: TGCGCCAGCAGCCCGGTTTTTTACACTGAAGCTTTCTTT. Full variable domain (remainder filled in from reference TRBV5-1 and TRBJ1-1): KAGVTQTPRYLIKTRGQQVTLSCSPISGHRSVSWYQQTPGQGLQFLFEYFSETQRNKGNFPGRFSGRQFSNSRSEMNVSTLELGDSALYLCASSPVFYTEAFFGQGTRLTVV.

The V gene is TRBV4-2, the J gene TRBJ1-4; possible D gene TRBD1, 5 bases. Germline CDR1 reads LGHNA; CDR2 reads YNFKEQ. With 1 base removed from V and 0 bases from J, the gap between germline ends came to 9 bases. This CDR3 has 16 amino acids. CDR3 sequence (DNA): TGTGCCAGCAGCCAAGGGCAGGGCGCAACTAATGAAAAACTGTTTTTT. Amino acid sequence: CASSQGQGATNEKLFF.

V is TRBV18 and J is TRBJ1-2; D gene ambiguous. The CDR3 runs 14 residues. Germline V gene sequence: CDR1 KGHSH, CDR2 LQKENI. V lost 2 bases and J lost 7, with 14 bases in between. CDR3 amino acids: CASSPGPGRGGYTF. CDR3 bases: TGTGCCAGCTCACCAGGGCCAGGCCGGGGTGGCTACACCTTC. The variable domain in full, completed from reference TRBV18 and TRBJ1-2, reads NAGVMQNPRHLVRRRGQEARLRCSPMKGHSHVYWYRQLPEEGLKFMVYLQKENIIDESGMPKERFSAEFPKEGPSILRIQQVVRGDSAAYFCASSPGPGRGGYTFGSGTRLTVV.

In nucleotides, the CDR3 is TGTGCCAGCTCACGCCCGGGACAGCATAACTATGGCTACACCTTC. It encodes CASSRPGQHNYGYTF. The chain links TRBV18 to TRBJ1-2; TRBD1 aligns across 7 bases. V lost 4 bases to trimming and J lost 1 base; unmatched junction nucleotides: 6. CDR1 and CDR2 (germline): KGHSH, LQKENI. The CDR3 consists of 15 residues.

The gene calls are TRBV4-3 and TRBJ1-1, with a weak D call TRBD1 (6 bases). The CDR3 has 18 amino acids. The V gene's germline CDR1 is LGHNA and CDR2 YSLEER. The ends were cut back, 4 bases at V and 0 bases at J, with 21 bases in the middle. The CDR3 DNA reads TGCGCCAGCAGCCCAGGGCCCAGGGGCGCAAGTCTGAACACTGAAGCTTTCTTT. Translating it yields CASSPGPRGASLNTEAFF.

The V call is TRBV9, the J call TRBJ2-1, with 9 nucleotides matching TRBD1. The CDR3 extends over 16 amino acids. The ends lost 0 bases at V and 4 bases at J; junction bases unmatched: 5. From germline, CDR1 is SGDLS and CDR2 YYNGEE. Here the CDR3 DNA reads TGTGCCAGCAGCGTAGTGGACAGGGGTTTTTACAATGAGCAGTTCTTC. Amino acids: CASSVVDRGFYNEQFF.